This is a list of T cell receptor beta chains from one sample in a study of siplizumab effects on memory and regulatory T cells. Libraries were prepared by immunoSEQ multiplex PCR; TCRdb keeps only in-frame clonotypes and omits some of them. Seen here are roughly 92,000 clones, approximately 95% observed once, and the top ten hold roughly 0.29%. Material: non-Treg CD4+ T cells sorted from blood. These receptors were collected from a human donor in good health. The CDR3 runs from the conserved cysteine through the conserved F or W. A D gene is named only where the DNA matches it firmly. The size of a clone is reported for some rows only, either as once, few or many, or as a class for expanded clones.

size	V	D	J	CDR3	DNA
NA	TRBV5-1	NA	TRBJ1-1	CASSPNRNLMNTEAFF	TGCGCCAGCAGCCCAAACAGAAACCTCATGAACACTGAAGCTTTCTTT
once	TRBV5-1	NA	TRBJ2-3	CASSLGLLVDTQYF	TGCGCCAGCAGCTTGGGGCTACTTGTTGATACGCAGTATTTT
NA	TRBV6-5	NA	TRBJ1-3	CASTLGGSGNTIYF	TGTGCCAGCACCCTCGGGGGGTCTGGAAACACCATATATTTT
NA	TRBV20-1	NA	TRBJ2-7	CSASSDYEQYF	TGCAGTGCTTCTTCAGATTACGAGCAGTACTTC
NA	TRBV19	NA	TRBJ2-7	CASSIEWATNTYEQYF	TGTGCCAGTAGTATAGAATGGGCGACCAACACCTACGAGCAGTACTTC
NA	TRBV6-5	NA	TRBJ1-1	CASRSLGRALTEAFF	TGTGCCAGCAGGTCCCTTGGAAGGGCGCTCACTGAAGCTTTCTTT
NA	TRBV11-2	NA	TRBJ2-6	CASSEPTGGARSGANVLTF	TGTGCCAGCAGCGAACCGACGGGGGGCGCCCGCTCTGGGGCCAACGTCCTGACTTTC
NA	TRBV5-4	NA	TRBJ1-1	CASSLEGGMNTEAFF	TGTGCCAGCAGCTTGGAGGGGGGCATGAACACTGAAGCTTTCTTT
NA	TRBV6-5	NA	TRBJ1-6	CASSYRVTDSPLHF	TGTGCCAGCAGTTATCGAGTAACCGATTCACCCCTCCACTTT
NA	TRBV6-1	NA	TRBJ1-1	CASNLQGMNTEAFF	TGTGCCAGCAATCTCCAGGGGATGAACACTGAAGCTTTCTTT
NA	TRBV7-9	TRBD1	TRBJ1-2	CASSHTPGQYGYTF	TGTGCCAGCAGCCACACCCCGGGACAGTATGGCTACACCTTC
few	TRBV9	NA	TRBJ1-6	CASSVGGAYNSPLHF	TGTGCCAGCAGCGTAGGGGGCGCTTATAATTCACCCCTCCACTTT
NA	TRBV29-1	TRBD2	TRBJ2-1	CSVESSREGPNEQFF	TGCAGCGTTGAAAGTTCGCGGGAGGGCCCCAATGAGCAGTTCTTC
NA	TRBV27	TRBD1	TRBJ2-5	CASRGQGRETQYF	TGTGCCAGCAGGGGACAGGGTAGGGAGACCCAGTACTTC
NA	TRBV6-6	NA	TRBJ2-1	CASSYSLAREGVEQFF	TGTGCCAGCAGTTACTCGTTGGCAAGGGAGGGGGTTGAGCAGTTCTTC
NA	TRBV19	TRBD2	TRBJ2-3	CASSIDRLAGTTDTQYF	TGTGCCAGTAGTATAGATCGCCTAGCGGGAACCACAGATACGCAGTATTTT
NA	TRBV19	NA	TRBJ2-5	CASSSPRAGQETQYF	TGTGCCAGTAGTTCCCCGAGGGCGGGACAAGAGACCCAGTACTTC
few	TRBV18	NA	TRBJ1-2	CASSPTGNYGYTF	TGTGCCAGCTCACCAACGGGGAACTATGGCTACACCTTC
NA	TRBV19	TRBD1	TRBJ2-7	CASSMQGTGGYNLEQYF	TGTGCCAGTAGTATGCAGGGGACAGGGGGCTACAATCTCGAGCAGTACTTC
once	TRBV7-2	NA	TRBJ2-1	CASSAWTVDNEQFF	TGTGCCAGCAGCGCATGGACAGTTGACAATGAGCAGTTCTTC
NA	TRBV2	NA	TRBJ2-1	CASSGIINEQFF	TGTGCCAGCAGCGGGATTATCAATGAGCAGTTCTTC
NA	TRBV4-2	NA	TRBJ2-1	CASSQESAQNNEQFF	TGTGCCAGCAGCCAAGAATCGGCGCAGAACAATGAGCAGTTCTTC
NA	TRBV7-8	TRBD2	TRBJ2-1	CASSLPGLAENNEQFF	TGTGCCAGCAGCTTACCCGGGCTAGCGGAAAACAATGAGCAGTTCTTC
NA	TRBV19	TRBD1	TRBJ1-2	CASSRDSASTGGYTF	TGTGCCAGTAGTAGGGACAGCGCCTCTACGGGTGGCTACACCTTC
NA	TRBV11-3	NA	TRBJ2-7	CASSFTGTTYEQYF	TGTGCCAGCAGCTTCACAGGGACCACCTACGAGCAGTACTTC
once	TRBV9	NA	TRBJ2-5	CASSTGTNQETQYF	TGTGCCAGCAGCACAGGGACCAACCAAGAGACCCAGTACTTC
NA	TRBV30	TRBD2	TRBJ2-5	CAGRLAGIQETQYF	TGTGCCGGAAGGTTAGCGGGAATTCAAGAGACCCAGTACTTC
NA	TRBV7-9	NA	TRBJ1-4	CASSLEDRINEKLFF	TGTGCCAGCAGCTTAGAGGACAGAATTAATGAAAAACTGTTTTTT
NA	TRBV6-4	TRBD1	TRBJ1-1	CASSIDRGTEAFF	TGTGCCAGCAGTATAGACAGGGGCACTGAAGCTTTCTTT
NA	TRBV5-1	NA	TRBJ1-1	CASSLRGGGNTEAFF	TGCGCCAGCAGCCTCCGTGGAGGGGGGAACACTGAAGCTTTCTTT
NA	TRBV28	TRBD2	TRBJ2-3	CASSRAGVGDTQYF	TGTGCCAGCAGCCGAGCGGGAGTGGGAGATACGCAGTATTTT
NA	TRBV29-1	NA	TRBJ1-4	CSVAATGNEQLFF	TGCAGCGTTGCTGCCACGGGCAATGAACAACTGTTTTTT
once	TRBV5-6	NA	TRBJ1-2	CASSASRSGYTF	TGTGCCAGCAGCGCTTCCCGGAGCGGCTACACCTTC
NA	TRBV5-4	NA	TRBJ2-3	CASSIAADTQYF	TGTGCCAGCAGCATAGCGGCAGATACGCAGTATTTT
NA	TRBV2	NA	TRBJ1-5	CASSEESVGFHQPQHF	TGTGCCAGCAGTGAAGAATCGGTGGGTTTTCATCAGCCCCAGCATTTT
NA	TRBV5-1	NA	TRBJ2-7	CASSLIPDEQYF	TGCGCCAGCAGCTTGATCCCAGACGAGCAGTACTTC
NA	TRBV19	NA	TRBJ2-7	CASSYQAGLYEQYF	TGTGCCAGTAGTTACCAGGCCGGACTCTACGAGCAGTACTTC
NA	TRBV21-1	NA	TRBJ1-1	CASSKEATDSHTEAFF	TGTGCCAGCAGCAAAGAGGCGACAGACAGTCACACTGAAGCTTTCTTT
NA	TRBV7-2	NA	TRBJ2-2	CASSLTNSYSRELFF	TGTGCCAGCAGCCTGACGAACTCCTACTCCCGGGAGCTGTTTTTT
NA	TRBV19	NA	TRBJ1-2	CASSIAANRNYGYTF	TGTGCCAGTAGTATAGCGGCCAACCGTAACTATGGCTACACCTTC
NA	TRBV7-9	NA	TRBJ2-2	CASSFRPGQNTGELFF	TGTGCCAGCAGTTTCCGGCCGGGACAGAACACCGGGGAGCTGTTTTTT
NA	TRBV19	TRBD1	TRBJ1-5	CASSRTGIQPQHF	TGTGCCAGTAGCAGGACAGGGATCCAGCCCCAGCATTTT
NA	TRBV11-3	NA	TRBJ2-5	CASSPRTGKETQYF	TGTGCCAGCAGCCCCAGGACGGGCAAAGAGACCCAGTACTTC